A single sample gave rise to the 9 T cell receptor beta chains below, sequenced in a study of post-analysis software for immune sequencing data. Whole-study findings and limits: Controls had lower frequencies than patients of 4 or 5 TRBV segments, which included TRBV5-6, TRBV5-1 and TRBV20-1.

The antigens of these receptors remain unknown. Built from TCR beta cDNA, the libraries had unique molecular identifiers in them. MiXCR was run by TCRdb on the PCR reads, yielding one entry per CDR3 protein. The sample lists hundreds of thousands of distinct CDR3 sequences, 59% occurring once. Sequencing was carried out using blood. These receptors originate from a girl under 10 years old with multiple sclerosis.

This clonotype has just a few counts. V gene TRBV11-2 combines with J gene TRBJ2-5; the D call may be TRBD1 or TRBD2 (5 bases each). The CDR3 runs to 14 residues. CDR1 is SGHAT and CDR2 is FQNNGV in the germline V gene. V lost 10 bases to trimming and J lost 5 bases, with 20 bases between them. CDR3 DNA: TGTGCCAACCCCAGGGCCTGGGAGAGGGAGACCCAGTACTTC. It translates to CANPRAWERETQYF.

This clonotype has just a few counts. J is TRBJ2-5 and V is TRBV29-1; 7 bases align to TRBD1. The germline V gene has CDR1 SQVTM and CDR2 ANQGSEA. V was pared by 6 bases and J by 1 base, with 5 bases of the junction left unmatched. The CDR3 spans 13 residues. The CDR3 loop reads CSVQGTAQETQYF. The CDR3 DNA sequence: TGCAGCGTCCAAGGGACAGCCCAAGAGACCCAGTACTTC.

CDR3 protein: CSARAFGTGYNEQFF. In DNA form, the CDR3 reads TGCAGTGCTAGAGCGTTCGGGACAGGGTACAATGAGCAGTTCTTC. The V and J genes are TRBV20-1 and TRBJ2-1; 9 nucleotides match TRBD1. The CDR3 is made up of 15 amino acids. Germline lookup yields CDR1 DFQATT and CDR2 SNEGSKA (reference sequence). Trimming took 1 base from V and 4 from J; bases not matched to a gene: 5.

This clonotype was detected only a few times. The J gene is TRBJ2-7, the V gene TRBV20-1; 12 bases line up with TRBD2. The CDR3 length is 17 residues. The germline gives CDR1 DFQATT, CDR2 SNEGSKA (reference sequence). The ends lost 3 bases at V and 5 bases at J; junction bases unmatched: 14. CDR3 sequence: CSARKSIRTSGKHEQYF. The CDR3 nucleotides are TGCAGTGCTAGGAAGAGCATCCGGACTAGCGGGAAGCACGAGCAGTACTTC.

This clonotype was observed a handful of times. The rearrangement links TRBV6-2 or TRBV6-3 to TRBJ2-5; a possible D gene is TRBD1 (6 bases). The germline V and J ends were trimmed by 2 bases and 4 bases, with 14 bases remaining between them. Germline V gene sequence: CDR1 MNHEY, CDR2 SVGEGT. CDR3 size: 15 residues. CDR3 sequence (DNA): TGTGCCAGCAGTTACCGTCGGCAGGGGACAGAGACCCAGTACTTC. Translation gives CASSYRRQGTETQYF.

This clonotype was seen only a few times. Compared with germline, one end of the junction differs, possibly owing to a read error. The V call is TRBV4-2, the J call TRBJ2-6; perhaps TRBD2 as D (6 bases). This CDR3 has 16 amino acids. Germline V lookup: CDR1 LGHNA, CDR2 YNFKEQ. CDR3 residues: CASSQDSGSGANVRTF. CDR3 DNA sequence: TGTGCCAGCAGCCAAGATAGCGGCTCTGGGGCCAACGTCCGGACTTTC.

This clonotype was counted only a few times. The J gene is TRBJ2-3, the V gene TRBV5-1, with D hard to call. The CDR3 sequence is 13 residues long. The germline V gene has CDR1 SGHRS and CDR2 YFSETQ. Deletions cut 0 bases from V and 4 bases from J, with 6 bases between. CDR3 in DNA: TGCGCCAGCAGCTTGGCTATGGCAGATACGCAGTATTTT. As protein: CASSLAMADTQYF.

The chain links TRBV5-1 to TRBJ2-1; 10 bases are shared with TRBD2. V was pared by 5 bases and J by 6 bases, with 17 bases of the junction left unmatched. The CDR3 contains 18 residues. Per the germline V gene, CDR1 is SGHRS and CDR2 is YFSETQ. The CDR3 is CASRDLAGEVWGINEQFF. DNA of the CDR3: TGCGCCAGCAGGGATCTAGCGGGAGAGGTTTGGGGTATCAATGAGCAGTTCTTC.

The J gene is TRBJ2-3, the V gene TRBV4-3; unclear D gene. V lost 1 base and J lost 4, with 12 bases in between. The length of the CDR3 is 15 residues. CDR1 and CDR2 (germline): LGHNA, YSLEER. Here the CDR3 reads CASSQGAVDADTQYF. CDR3 DNA sequence: TGCGCCAGCAGCCAAGGGGCCGTTGACGCAGATACGCAGTATTTT.